This entry is about one T cell receptor (beta chain). Data came from immunoSEQ multiplex PCR; TCRdb stores just in-frame clones and leaves some out. The sample has about 38,000 clones, around four fifths seen once. This sample is drawn from a study of PD-L1 blockade in urothelial cancer. As for time point: pretreatment peripheral blood. This CDR3 has 14 amino acids. This chain uses TRBV21-1 with TRBJ1-2. TRBV21-1 constitutes a pseudogene. The origin of this receptor is a man at least 80 years old with urothelial cancer. This specimen was PBMCs, taken around atezolizumab (anti-PD-L1) treatment. The CDR3 DNA reads TGTGCCACCCGAAAGGCGGAAATCCACTATGGCTACACCTTC. Translation: CATRKAEIHYGYTF.